This record covers a single T cell receptor beta chain. Its specificity is not known. Repertoires were generated with immunoSEQ multiplex PCR, while TCRdb's copy carries only in-frame clones and drops some. The sample lists roughly 680,000 clones, around 92% occurring once. The germline V gene has CDR1 ENHRY and CDR2 SYGVKD. This CDR3 region has 13 residues. V shed 4 bases and J shed 6 bases, with 9 bases lying between them. The sample originates from a study of Ad26.COV2.S vaccination and SARS-CoV-2 variants. Study in general: Intramuscular Ad26.COV2.S doses were given once or twice, 56 days apart.

Study outcomes and limitations: Estimates derived from TCR breadth and depth analyses may have underestimated total T cell responses.

As to treatment: some 20 received Ad26.COV2.S at low or high dose, single or two shots; a few received placebo; per-sample allocation not given. Sampling took place 63 days after the first vaccine or placebo injection. The rearrangement joins TRBV10-3 to TRBJ2-2; D unclear. The receptor was isolated from a person aged 18 to 59 who received the Ad26.COV2.S COVID-19 vaccine or a placebo. Sequencing used peripheral blood, obtained in a trial of Ad26.COV2.S vaccine versus placebo. DNA of the CDR3: TGTGCCATCAGTGGGGGTACCCCCGGGGAGCTGTTTTTT. It translates to CAISGGTPGELFF.